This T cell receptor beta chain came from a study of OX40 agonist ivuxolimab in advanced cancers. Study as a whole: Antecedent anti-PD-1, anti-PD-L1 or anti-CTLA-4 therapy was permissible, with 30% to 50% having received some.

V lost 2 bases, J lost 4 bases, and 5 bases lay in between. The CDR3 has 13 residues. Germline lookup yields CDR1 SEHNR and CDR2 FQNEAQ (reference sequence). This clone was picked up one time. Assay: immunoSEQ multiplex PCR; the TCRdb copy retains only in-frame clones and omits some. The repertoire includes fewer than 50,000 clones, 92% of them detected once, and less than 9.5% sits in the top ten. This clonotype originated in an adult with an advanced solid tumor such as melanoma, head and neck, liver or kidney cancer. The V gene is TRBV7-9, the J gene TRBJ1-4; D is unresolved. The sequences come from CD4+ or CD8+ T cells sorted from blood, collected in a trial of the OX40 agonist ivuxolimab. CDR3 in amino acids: CASSLRSNEKLFF. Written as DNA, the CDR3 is TGTGCCAGCAGCTTAAGGAGTAATGAAAAACTGTTTTTT.